This T cell receptor beta chain came from a study of regulatory T cells in long-lasting Graves disease. The time point was: newly diagnosed GD, antithyroid drugs for less than 3 months. The TCR library was made from RNA that had been extracted from PBMCs in TRIzol. Graves' disease was diagnosed by American Thyroid Association guidelines. Building the TCR beta libraries relied on iRepertoire HTBI primers, and CDR3 regions underwent Arm-PCR. Each CDR3 protein gets one entry after TCRdb re-called the multiplex PCR reads with MiXCR. The table includes under 450,000 distinct CDR3 sequences, 10% to 15% detected once. Study results and limitations: It was peripheral blood alone, not thyroid tissue, that was studied. When disease was persistent, TRBV28, TRBJ1-2 and TRBJ2-5 were the favored segments.

Losses at the gene ends were 4 bases for V and 3 bases for J; bases not matched to a gene: 11. The CDR3 consists of 16 residues. Looked up from germline, CDR1 is SEHNR and CDR2 is FQNEAQ (reference sequence). This clonotype occurred many times. What it recognizes is unknown. These data also featured in a second study, about T cells in Graves' hyperthyroidism and ophthalmopathy.

Sequenced here: peripheral blood mononuclear cells (PBMCs), sampled at new diagnosis, from a patient treated with antithyroid drugs. The TCR comes from a woman between 18 and 29 years old with Graves disease. The chain combines TRBV7-9 with TRBJ1-1, with TRBD1 identical over 7 bases. This chain's CDR3 is CASSSNRGVLDTEAFF. The CDR3 coding sequence is TGTGCCAGCAGCTCCAACAGGGGCGTGTTGGACACTGAAGCTTTCTTT.